This entry lists 5 T cell receptor beta chains sequenced from one sample in a study of TIL therapy for anti-PD-1-resistant metastatic lung cancer. Time point meaning: pre-treatment sample, taken before nivolumab and TIL therapy. Sequencing used immunoSEQ v3. This table comes from immunoSEQ multiplex PCR, and its TCRdb copy is limited to in-frame clones, with some not included. The sample holds some 18,000 clones; about four fifths are singletons and the top ten take 2% to 2.5%. Sample: blood, taken at baseline. The receptors were sampled from a person aged 25-85 years with non-small cell lung cancer.

This clone was counted once. The genes are TRBV28 and TRBJ2-2; 9 positions agree with TRBD1. J lost 5 bases, V lost 5 bases, and 15 bases had no gene match. The length of the CDR3 is 18 residues. The V gene's germline CDR1 is MDHEN and CDR2 SYDVKM. CDR3 coding DNA: TGTGCCAGCAGTCCAGTCCCGGGACAGGGTGGTCGGACCGGGGAGCTGTTTTTT. Its protein product is CASSPVPGQGGRTGELFF.

This chain connects TRBV7-9 to TRBJ1-1; a weak D match, TRBD1 (6 bases). The CDR3 has 14 amino acids. The ends were cut back, 2 bases at V and 3 bases at J, with 10 bases in the middle. The V gene's germline CDR1 is SEHNR and CDR2 FQNEAQ (reference sequence). The CDR3 coding sequence is TGTGCCAGCAGCTTAATAAACAGGGACACTGAAGCTTTCTTT. It is translated as CASSLINRDTEAFF.

J is TRBJ1-1 and V is TRBV11-3, with D possibly being TRBD1 (6 bases). Germline CDR1 reads SGHNT; CDR2 reads YENEEA. Trimming left V 5 bases short and J 8 bases short, with 15 bases between. The CDR3 extends over 13 amino acids. CDR3 amino acids: CASSPRQDLEAFF. The DNA of the CDR3 is TGTGCCAGCAGCCCCCGACAGGACCTGGAAGCTTTCTTT.

This clone was counted a single time. The CDR3 region is CASSFLAGEQFF. DNA of the CDR3: TGTGCCAGCAGTTTCCTAGCGGGCGAGCAGTTCTTC. V is TRBV27 and J is TRBJ2-1; 8 positions match TRBD2. The length of the CDR3 is 12 residues. The trim removed 3 bases at V and 10 bases at J, leaving 2 bases unmatched. In germline, CDR1 is MNHEY, CDR2 SMNVEV (reference sequence).

The V and J genes are TRBV5-1 and TRBJ2-5; TRBD2 aligns across 8 bases. Germline values: CDR1 SGHRS, CDR2 YFSETQ. V shed 0 bases, J shed 5 bases, and the junction held 6 bases outside the gene matches. The CDR3 has 15 residues. The CDR3 loop reads CASSLEPSGSETQYF. The CDR3 DNA reads TGCGCCAGCAGCTTGGAACCTAGCGGGTCGGAGACCCAGTACTTC.